This T cell receptor beta chain was obtained from a study of T cells after yellow fever vaccination. Study-level background: SMART-Seq v4 Ultra Low Input served to prepare low-cell-number fractions.

Ten or more counts support this clonotype. Deletions cut 4 bases from V and 3 bases from J, with 19 bases between. CDR1 is MDHEN, CDR2 SYDVKM, per germline. The CDR3 is made up of 16 amino acids. TCRdb re-analysed the 5' RACE reads in MiXCR, keeping a single row per CDR3 protein. The table has approximately 15,000 distinct CDR3 sequences, less than 7.5% seen once. The material sequenced was PBMCs, either bulk or a sorted T-cell subset (CD4+, CD8+, memory, or dextramer-sorted; not recorded which), taken on the day of the yellow fever booster vaccination. V gene TRBV28 combines with J gene TRBJ2-7; D may be TRBD1 (6 bases). The sequence was collected from a man aged 18 to 35 who received the YFV17D yellow fever vaccine. The CDR3 protein is CASSYLDRFSNYEQYF. DNA for the CDR3: TGTGCCAGCAGTTACCTGGACAGATTTTCAAACTACGAGCAGTACTTC.